These 24 T cell receptor beta chains were sequenced from one sample in a study of cytomegalovirus exposure and HLA in healthy donors. The primer mix had 60 Vbeta and 13 Jbeta primers. The table came from immunoSEQ multiplex PCR; TCRdb's copy has only in-frame clones and leaves some out. The sample records 150,000 or so clones, roughly 82% being singletons. Sequencing was done on a sample of PBMCs. The receptor set was obtained from a man aged 50 to 60 in good health and CMV-seropositive.

This clone was counted only a few times. Other DNA sequences in this specimen translate into the identical CDR3. The chain couples TRBV7-9 to TRBJ2-7; TRBD1 aligns across 8 bases. V dropped 0 bases and J dropped 1; count of bases not matched to a gene: 2. The CDR3 consists of 15 residues. Per germline, CDR1 SEHNR and CDR2 FQNEAQ (reference sequence). The chain's CDR3 is CASSLAGQGSYEQYF. Here the CDR3 DNA reads TGTGCCAGCAGCTTAGCAGGACAGGGATCCTACGAGCAGTACTTC.

V is TRBV5-1 and J is TRBJ2-2, with unresolved D. CDR1 is SGHRS, CDR2 YFSETQ, per germline. Trimming pared 2 bases from V and 1 base from J, leaving 3 bases between. This CDR3 has 13 residues. The CDR3 loop reads CASSFRNTGELFF. The CDR3 coding sequence is TGCGCCAGCAGCTTCCGGAACACCGGGGAGCTGTTTTTT. Variable domain in full (rest from reference TRBV5-1 and TRBJ2-2): KAGVTQTPRYLIKTRGQQVTLSCSPISGHRSVSWYQQTPGQGLQFLFEYFSETQRNKGNFPGRFSGRQFSNSRSEMNVSTLELGDSALYLCASSFRNTGELFFGEGSRLTVL.

This clone was detected a few times. The gene calls are TRBV12-5 and TRBJ1-6, with D tentatively TRBD1 (5 bases). V was clipped by 3 bases and J by 7 bases, with 10 bases between them. This CDR3 is built from 14 residues. Germline V CDR1 and CDR2: LGHNT, FRNRAP. The CDR3, as DNA: TGTGCTAGTGGTTTTGGGGCTTCCAATTCACCCCTCCACTTT. It translates to CASGFGASNSPLHF.

The chain links TRBV2 to TRBJ2-3, with 13 positions matching TRBD2. The germline V gene encodes CDR1 SNHLY and CDR2 FYNNEI. V lost 6 bases and J lost 7; bases outside the gene matches: 7. The CDR3 is 15 amino acids. The CDR3 here is CASSRLAGGGNTQYF. CDR3 DNA sequence: TGTGCCAGCAGCCGACTAGCGGGAGGAGGGAATACGCAGTATTTT.

This clone was picked up one time. The J gene is TRBJ2-1, the V gene TRBV6-6, with D tentatively TRBD2 (6 bases). The germline V and J ends were trimmed by 1 base and 8 bases, with 6 bases remaining between them. Germline CDR1 MNHNY, CDR2 SVGAGI (reference sequence). CDR3 size: 12 residues. CDR3 coding DNA: TGTGCCAGCAGTTACTGGGGGGATGAGCAGTTCTTC. This gives the protein CASSYWGDEQFF.

The genes are TRBV5-6 and TRBJ1-1, with D unclear. CDR3 length: 15 residues. Germline-derived CDR1 and CDR2 are SGHDT and YYEEEE. Trimming removed 0 bases at V and 3 bases at J, with 12 bases between. Written as DNA, the CDR3 is TGTGCCAGCAGCTTGGTGGATAGGGAGCACACTGAAGCTTTCTTT. It codes for CASSLVDREHTEAFF.

The chain employs TRBV15 and TRBJ1-2, with a tentative D call TRBD1 (5 bases). V lost 0 bases and J lost 3, with 8 bases in between. This CDR3 is built from 14 residues. The germline gives CDR1 LNHNV, CDR2 YYDKDF (reference sequence). CDR3 nucleotide sequence: TGTGCCACCAGCAGAGATTTCAGGGACTATGGCTACACCTTC. Protein sequence: CATSRDFRDYGYTF.

The V gene is TRBV18, the J gene TRBJ2-7; D gene ambiguous. Germline values: CDR1 KGHSH, CDR2 LQKENI. The CDR3 sequence is 13 residues long. Trimming removed 2 bases at V and 6 bases at J, with 11 bases between. The CDR3 is CASSPASPGEQYF. DNA of the CDR3: TGTGCCAGCTCACCAGCCAGTCCAGGCGAGCAGTACTTC.

V usage is TRBV7-2 and J usage is TRBJ1-1, with no clear D. CDR3 length: 13 amino acids. Germline V gives CDR1 SGHTA, CDR2 FQGNSA. V gave up 5 bases and J gave up 7 bases, with 14 bases separating them. In nucleotides, the CDR3 is TGTGCCAGCAGCCGGGATGGAAAGGATGAAGCTTTCTTT. Its translation is CASSRDGKDEAFF.

This chain joins TRBV9 and TRBJ1-1; D gene uncertain. The CDR3 sequence is 13 residues long. The germline V and J ends were trimmed by 2 bases and 2 bases, with 7 bases remaining between them. Germline values: CDR1 SGDLS, CDR2 YYNGEE. CDR3 DNA sequence: TGTGCCAGCAGCGTCGCGTCTAACACTGAAGCTTTCTTT. Amino acid sequence: CASSVASNTEAFF.

DNA of the CDR3: TGCGCCAGCAAAGGAGGGGGCGAAGATGGCTACACCTTC. Amino acids: CASKGGGEDGYTF. This rearrangement joins TRBV5-1 to TRBJ1-2; 7 bases are shared with TRBD1. The junction had 8 bases not matched to a gene; V was cut back by 6 bases and J by 6 bases. The germline V gene encodes CDR1 SGHRS and CDR2 YFSETQ. The CDR3 is 13 residues long.

V and J are TRBV6-6 and TRBJ1-4; 8 bases map to TRBD1. Trimming cost V 2 bases and J 8 bases; bases outside gene matches: 7. Germline assignment: CDR1 MNHNY and CDR2 SVGAGI (reference sequence). The CDR3 sequence is 15 residues long. Here the CDR3 reads CASSYTGQAGEKLFF. The CDR3 DNA reads as TGTGCCAGCAGTTACACGGGACAGGCGGGCGAAAAACTGTTTTTT.

The rearrangement joins TRBV19 to TRBJ2-5; 7 positions agree with TRBD2. With V trimmed by 7 bases and J by 5 bases, 16 bases remained unmatched. Germline V gene data show CDR1 as LNHDA and CDR2 as SQIVND (reference sequence). This CDR3 contains 16 residues. CDR3 nucleotides: TGTGCCAGTAATCCTACCGGGACTATCCTAGGGGAGACCCAGTACTTC. Translated, it gives CASNPTGTILGETQYF.

The chain employs TRBV5-1 and TRBJ1-3; D is unclear. The germline V and J ends were trimmed by 4 bases and 4 bases, with 12 bases remaining between them. The germline gives CDR1 SGHRS, CDR2 YFSETQ. The CDR3 contains 14 residues. The CDR3 reads CASSPAAGGNTIYF. CDR3 DNA sequence: TGCGCCAGCAGCCCGGCCGCAGGCGGAAACACCATATATTTT.

This chain connects TRBV6-5 to TRBJ2-5; 10 nucleotides match TRBD2. V trimming: 2 bases; J trimming: 1 base; junction bases outside the gene matches: 4. Germline CDR1 is MNHEY and CDR2 is SVGAGI. The CDR3 is 16 amino acids. The CDR3 is CASSYGLAGAQETQYF. The CDR3 nucleotides are TGTGCCAGCAGTTACGGCCTAGCGGGGGCCCAAGAGACCCAGTACTTC.

This rearrangement joins TRBV5-1 to TRBJ1-5; D is unclear. The CDR3 has 13 residues. V lost 4 bases and J 2 bases, leaving 7 bases between the germline ends. The germline gives CDR1 SGHRS, CDR2 YFSETQ. The CDR3 loop reads CASSVRGNQPQHF. CDR3 coding DNA: TGCGCCAGCAGCGTAAGAGGCAATCAGCCCCAGCATTTT.

V usage is TRBV2 and J usage is TRBJ2-1, with unresolved D. CDR1 and CDR2 (germline): SNHLY, FYNNEI. V lost 6 bases and J lost 9, with 9 bases in between. The CDR3 is 11 residues long. This CDR3 reads CASSLGPEQFF. The CDR3 DNA follows: TGTGCCAGCAGCCTGGGCCCTGAGCAGTTCTTC.

In nucleotides, the CDR3 is TGTGCCAGCAGTCCGGGGTTTGCCTACGAGCAGTACTTC. It codes for CASSPGFAYEQYF. This chain links TRBV14 with TRBJ2-7; the D gene is possibly TRBD2 (5 bases). The CDR3 runs 13 residues. Trimming removed 6 bases at V and 2 bases at J, with 11 bases between. Germline-derived CDR1 and CDR2 are SGHDN and FVKESK. Variable domain in full (rest from reference TRBV14 and TRBJ2-7): EAGVTQFPSHSVIEKGQTVTLRCDPISGHDNLYWYRRVMGKEIKFLLHFVKESKQDESGMPNNRFLAERTGGTYSTLKVQPAELEDSGVYFCASSPGFAYEQYFGPGTRLTVT.

V is TRBV5-4 and J is TRBJ1-1, with D perhaps TRBD1 (5 bases). The CDR3 totals 15 residues. Germline loops: CDR1 SGHNT, CDR2 YYREEE (reference sequence). Trimming shortened V by 3 bases and J by 2 bases, and 14 bases separated the two germline ends. The chain's CDR3 is CASSSPDRPNTEAFF. CDR3 nucleotide sequence: TGTGCCAGCAGCTCCCCAGACAGACCTAACACTGAAGCTTTCTTT.

V gene TRBV2 combines with J gene TRBJ2-1; D might be TRBD1 (8 bases). Looked up from germline, CDR1 is SNHLY and CDR2 is FYNNEI. The CDR3 consists of 15 residues. V lost 6 bases, J lost 2 bases, and 14 bases lay in between. CDR3 coding DNA: TGTGCCAGCAGAGGACAGGGAGGGACCTACAATGAGCAGTTCTTC. This codes for CASRGQGGTYNEQFF.

The rearrangement uses TRBV7-8 and TRBJ2-3; 8 bases are shared with TRBD2. Per germline, CDR1 SGHVS and CDR2 FQNEAQ. There are 15 residues in the CDR3. V lost 1 base, J lost 1 base, and 1 base stayed unmatched. CDR3 region: CASSLVSGGTDTQYF. DNA for the CDR3: TGTGCCAGCAGCTTAGTTAGCGGGGGCACAGATACGCAGTATTTT.

This sequence joins TRBV7-8 and TRBJ2-7; D may be TRBD1 (6 bases). The length of the CDR3 is 13 residues. Trimming pared 3 bases from V and 2 bases from J, leaving 8 bases between. The V gene's germline CDR1 is SGHVS and CDR2 FQNEAQ. The CDR3 protein is CASSLDRAYEQYV. In DNA form, the CDR3 reads TGTGCCAGCAGCTTGGACAGAGCCTACGAGCAGTACGTC.

This clone appeared a single time. This chain joins TRBV5-8 and TRBJ1-5; D perhaps matches TRBD1 (6 bases). The V and J ends lost 2 bases and 8 bases respectively, with 14 bases between them. Per germline, CDR1 SGHTS and CDR2 YDEGEE. This CDR3 contains 14 residues. Written as DNA, the CDR3 is TGTGCCAGCAGCTTCGGGACAAGTCAGAAGCCCCAGCATTTT. Its protein product is CASSFGTSQKPQHF. Full variable domain (outside the CDR3, taken from reference TRBV5-8 and TRBJ1-5): EAGVTQSPTHLIKTRGQQATLRCSPISGHTSVYWYQQALGLGLQFLLWYDEGEERNRGNFPPRFSGRQFPNYSSELNVNALELEDSALYLCASSFGTSQKPQHFGDGTRLSIL.

The chain carries TRBV27 and TRBJ2-3; D might be TRBD1 (5 bases). The CDR3 contains 13 residues. The germline CDR1 and CDR2 sequences are MNHEY and SMNVEV (reference sequence). V shed 0 bases and J shed 7 bases, with 8 bases lying between them. The CDR3 sequence is CASSLSRAYTQYF. CDR3 nucleotide sequence: TGTGCCAGCAGTTTATCCAGGGCATATACGCAGTATTTT.